One T cell receptor beta chain is described in this entry. Its specificity is unknown. One end of the junction fails to match germline, which may point to a read error. Nobody among the patients had been given any treatment before thyroid surgery. These data originate in a study of metastatic and nonmetastatic thyroid tumors. Study information: Repertoire comparison spanned blood and tumor or nodule tissue of malignant and benign thyroid patients.

CDR3 size: 15 residues. Germline V CDR1 and CDR2: MNHNS, SASEGT. Points from the study as a whole: Benign nodules reportedly had significantly lower TCR beta diversity than malignant thyroid tumors in blood and tumor.

In the authors' methods: Building a distant-metastasis classifier for papillary thyroid cancer drew on CDR3 differences across clinicopathological groups. Through MiXCR, TCRdb re-clonotyped the PCR reads. TCRdb, rather than the study authors, made the V and J calls. The data contain 43,000 or so clones, less than 5% of them singletons. This sequence was found in a female donor with papillary thyroid cancer or a benign thyroid nodule (not recorded which). Some clones in this sample may be carry-over from other donors' samples. Sequenced sample: blood. V and J are TRBV6-1 and TRBJ2-5, with 8 bases that match TRBD2. Here the CDR3 reads CARSELAVGQETQYF. In DNA, the CDR3 is TGTGCCAGAAGTGAACTAGCGGTGGGCCAAGAGACACAGTACTTC.